One sample yielded the 20 T cell receptor beta chains listed below, sequenced in a study of blood T cell repertoires in COVID-19. Using immunoSEQ multiplex PCR, the repertoire was profiled, and TCRdb retains in-frame clones only, with some absent. The data hold approximately 290,000 clones, with 70% to 90% observed a single time. Sequenced: peripheral blood. These receptors were taken from a human donor with COVID-19, enrolled during active disease. The donor label of this sample is uncertain.

This clone was detected only once. V is TRBV3-1 (or the pseudogene TRBV3-2) and J is TRBJ1-5, with D unresolved. The CDR3 sequence is 15 residues long. Germline V gives CDR1 LGHDT, CDR2 YNNKEL (reference sequence). V was clipped by 1 base and J by 7 bases, with 14 bases between them. The CDR3 DNA reads TGTGCCAGCAGCCAAGGGATTAGCCGAGGGCAGCCCCAGCATTTT. Translation: CASSQGISRGQPQHF.

This chain joins TRBV6-6 and TRBJ1-2; 9 bases align to TRBD1. This CDR3 is built from 16 residues. CDR1 is MNHNY, CDR2 SVGAGI, per germline (reference sequence). V was pared by 5 bases and J by 4 bases, with 11 bases of the junction left unmatched. The CDR3 DNA reads as TGTGCCAGCAGTCCTCGGGGACAGGGCGAGGGCTATGGCTACACCTTC. This gives the protein CASSPRGQGEGYGYTF.

The J gene is TRBJ1-1, the V gene TRBV5-1; D gene uncertain. This CDR3 has 12 amino acids. With 6 bases removed from V and 7 bases from J, the gap between germline ends came to 13 bases. The germline gives CDR1 SGHRS, CDR2 YFSETQ. In nucleotides, the CDR3 is TGCGCCAGCACCCCGGAAGGGAGTGAAGCTTTCTTT. As protein: CASTPEGSEAFF.

The chain couples TRBV28 to TRBJ2-3; 11 bases align to TRBD2. The CDR3 covers 15 residues. Germline CDR1 MDHEN, CDR2 SYDVKM. The J segment lost 5 bases and the V segment lost 5 bases, leaving 6 bases of the junction unmatched. CDR3 loop: CASSPSLAGGDTQYF. The CDR3 DNA reads as TGTGCCAGCAGTCCCAGTCTAGCGGGAGGAGATACGCAGTATTTT.

V gene TRBV7-9 combines with J gene TRBJ2-7; D gene ambiguous. There are 15 residues in the CDR3. V shed 5 bases and J shed 5 bases, with 19 bases lying between them. Per germline, CDR1 SEHNR and CDR2 FQNEAQ (reference sequence). CDR3 in amino acids: CASSRTPESLHEQYF. DNA for the CDR3: TGTGCCAGCAGCCGAACTCCCGAGAGTTTACACGAGCAGTACTTC.

The chain has TRBV3-1 (or the pseudogene TRBV3-2) and TRBJ2-2; no clear D gene. This CDR3 has 14 amino acids. Germline CDR1 reads LGHDT; CDR2 reads YNNKEL (reference sequence). V was shortened by 4 bases and J by 3 bases, with 9 bases between the two germline ends. CDR3 sequence reads: CASSPTVDTGELFF. The DNA for the CDR3 is TGTGCCAGCAGCCCAACAGTGGACACCGGGGAGCTGTTTTTT.

The rearrangement joins TRBV29-1 to TRBJ2-1; 7 nucleotides align to TRBD2. V shed 7 bases and J 0 bases; nucleotides not matched to a gene: 6. Germline CDR1 SQVTM, CDR2 ANQGSEA. CDR3 length: 14 residues. CDR3 in DNA: TGCAGCGGAACTAGCGCGAGCTCCTACAATGAGCAGTTCTTC. It translates to CSGTSASSYNEQFF.

This clone appeared once. The rearrangement uses TRBV7-2 and TRBJ2-5, with 7 nucleotides matching TRBD2. This CDR3 is 15 amino acids long. Germline V gene sequence: CDR1 SGHTA, CDR2 FQGNSA. V shed 1 base and J 5 bases; nucleotides not matched to a gene: 7. This CDR3 reads CASSLGGGSYETQYF. As DNA, the CDR3 is TGTGCCAGCAGCTTAGGGGGCGGGAGTTACGAGACCCAGTACTTC.

There are many counts of this clone. The chain links TRBV6-5 to TRBJ1-1; 7 nucleotides align to TRBD1. The CDR3 sequence is 13 residues long. From germline, CDR1 is MNHEY and CDR2 SVGAGI. J gave up 1 base and V 8 bases, and 4 bases lay outside the gene matches. CDR3 nucleotide sequence: TGTGCCAGCCGACGGACAGGGAACACTGAAGCTTTCTTT. It is translated as CASRRTGNTEAFF.

This clone appeared once. V usage is TRBV28 and J usage is TRBJ1-2, with a tentative D call TRBD1 (5 bases). V lost 4 bases and J 4 bases, leaving 16 bases between the germline ends. This CDR3 comprises 15 residues. From germline, CDR1 is MDHEN and CDR2 SYDVKM. CDR3 in DNA: TGTGCCAGCAGTTCCCCCTGGGCGACAGTCTATGGCTACACCTTC. Amino acids: CASSSPWATVYGYTF.

The gene calls are TRBV5-6 and TRBJ1-2; tentative D call: TRBD1 (5 bases). The CDR3 has 13 residues. Between the trimmed V and J ends, which lost 2 bases and 4 bases, there was a span of 9 bases. The germline CDR1 and CDR2 sequences are SGHDT and YYEEEE. The CDR3 loop is CASSFWGVYGYTF. CDR3 DNA sequence: TGTGCCAGCAGCTTCTGGGGCGTCTATGGCTACACCTTC.

The genes are TRBV7-9 and TRBJ1-2; TRBD1 matches at 7 bases. The CDR3 has 13 residues. V was pared by 3 bases and J by 8 bases, with 6 bases of the junction left unmatched. Germline V gene lookup returns CDR1 SEHNR and CDR2 FQNEAQ (reference sequence). The CDR3 sequence: CASSLYEGQGYTF. CDR3 nucleotide sequence: TGTGCCAGCAGCTTGTACGAGGGACAGGGCTACACCTTC.

This chain connects TRBV7-9 to TRBJ1-1, with 7 bases matching TRBD1. The V and J ends lost 4 bases and 1 base, in that order; junction bases with no gene match: 6. Germline V CDR1 and CDR2: SEHNR, FQNEAQ (reference sequence). This CDR3 has 15 residues. CDR3 loop: CASSSTQGGNTEAFF. In DNA form, the CDR3 reads TGTGCCAGCAGCTCCACCCAGGGGGGGAACACTGAAGCTTTCTTT.

This clone was seen more than once but under ten times. The chain joins TRBV28 to TRBJ1-2, with 7 bases fitting TRBD1. The CDR3 sequence is 15 residues long. J was trimmed by 4 bases and V by 5 bases; bases with no gene match: 10. From germline, CDR1 is MDHEN and CDR2 SYDVKM. CDR3 protein: CASSPGTEGSYGYTF. Here the CDR3 DNA reads TGTGCCAGCAGTCCCGGGACAGAGGGTAGCTATGGCTACACCTTC.

The CDR3 protein is CASSLQIDSTEAFF. Written as DNA, the CDR3 is TGTGCCAGCAGCCTCCAGATCGATTCCACTGAAGCTTTCTTT. J is TRBJ1-1 and V is TRBV7-2; no clear D. The germline V and J ends were trimmed by 5 bases and 4 bases, with 14 bases remaining between them. There are 14 residues in the CDR3. CDR1 is SGHTA, CDR2 FQGNSA, per germline. The variable domain in full, with the rest retrieved from reference TRBV7-2 and TRBJ1-1, is GAGVSQSPSNKVTEKGKDVELRCDPISGHTALYWYRQSLGQGLEFLIYFQGNSAPDKSGLPSDRFSAERTGGSVSTLTIQRTQQEDSAVYLCASSLQIDSTEAFFGQGTRLTVV.

CDR3 residues: CASSFKGDTEAFF. Here the CDR3 DNA reads TGTGCCAGCAGTTTCAAAGGGGACACTGAAGCTTTCTTT. This rearrangement joins TRBV6-5 to TRBJ1-1; maybe TRBD1 (5 bases). V was pared by 4 bases and J by 3 bases, with 9 bases between. There are 13 residues in the CDR3. CDR1 is MNHEY and CDR2 is SVGAGI in the germline V gene.

This clone has a single count. The chain is built from TRBV10-3 and TRBJ1-1, with a possible D match to TRBD1 (6 bases). CDR1 is ENHRY and CDR2 is SYGVKD in the germline V gene. The CDR3 runs to 13 residues. V lost 10 bases and J lost 1, with 13 bases in between. Here the CDR3 reads CATIGQQNTEAFF. Written as DNA, the CDR3 is TGTGCCACAATTGGACAGCAGAACACTGAAGCTTTCTTT.

The CDR3 DNA reads TGTGCCAGCACCTCAGGGCGTGGGAGCAATCAGCCCCAGCATTTT. Translated, it gives CASTSGRGSNQPQHF. The rearrangement uses TRBV21-1 and TRBJ1-5; the table's D gene call, TRBD1, was not cross checked with the DNA. TRBV21-1 is termed a pseudogene. The CDR3 loop spans 15 amino acids.

V is TRBV3-1 (or the pseudogene TRBV3-2) and J is TRBJ2-1; 7 positions match TRBD2. Germline V gives CDR1 LGHDT, CDR2 YNNKEL (reference sequence). V shed 2 bases and J 6 bases; nucleotides not matched to a gene: 1. CDR3 length: 13 residues. CDR3: CASSQLAANEQFF. The DNA of the CDR3 is TGTGCCAGCAGCCAACTAGCGGCCAATGAGCAGTTCTTC.

The V gene is TRBV5-6, the J gene TRBJ1-2, with D possibly matching TRBD1 (6 bases). Trimming removed 3 bases from V and 5 bases from J, with 8 bases in between. Germline CDR1 and CDR2: SGHDT and YYEEEE. The CDR3 extends over 12 amino acids. This chain's CDR3 is CASSSQGYGYTF. DNA of the CDR3: TGTGCCAGCAGCTCACAGGGATATGGCTACACCTTC.